This entry features one T cell receptor beta chain sequence. What it recognizes is unknown. This sample stems from a study of cytomegalovirus exposure and HLA in healthy donors. Study-wide context: The approximately 130 validation repertoires matched the approximately 700 first-cohort repertoires in platform, a later analysis reported.

Study-wide points: A subsequent analysis found that TCR clusters from the first cohort also tended to co-occur in the 120 or so validation repertoires, with 90% to 95% of cluster scores above 0. There were some public TCRs occurring in many donors, but most TCR sequences were rare.

The CDR3 totals 16 residues. V shed 5 bases and J 2 bases; nucleotides not matched to a gene: 8. CDR1 is LNHDA and CDR2 is SQIVND in the germline V gene (reference sequence). Separation from the roughly 700-subject first cohort characterized the roughly 120-subject validation cohort, to which the donors belonged. Clones were sequenced by immunoSEQ multiplex PCR, and TCRdb holds only the in-frame ones, with some missing. The repertoire holds hundreds of thousands of clones, with over 65% as singletons. Sequenced input: PBMCs. The sequence was obtained from a woman between 18 and 29 years old in good health and CMV-seronegative. The chain couples TRBV19 to TRBJ2-5, with TRBD2 matching over 10 bases. CDR3 in amino acids: CASSPGLTSGQETQYF. The CDR3 nucleotides read TGTGCCAGTAGTCCAGGACTGACTAGCGGGCAAGAGACCCAGTACTTC.